This TCR beta chain was identified in a study of blood T cell repertoires in COVID-19. Germline V gene sequence: CDR1 MGHRA, CDR2 YSYEKL. This CDR3 spans 15 amino acids. Trimming at V came to 4 bases and at J to 4 bases, leaving 6 bases not matched to a gene. This clone was counted a few times. Sequenced by immunoSEQ multiplex PCR; TCRdb stores in-frame clones only, minus some. This table has around 78,000 clones, 80% to 95% appearing once. V gene TRBV4-1 combines with J gene TRBJ2-7, with TRBD1 identical over 11 bases. The sample was peripheral blood. The sequence came from a woman between 50 and 59 years old in a cohort sampled during active COVID-19. CDR3 bases: TGCGCCAGCAGCCTTAGGACAGGGGGCGTATACGAGCAGTACTTC. Translated, it gives CASSLRTGGVYEQYF.